This T cell receptor beta chain was recorded in a study of blood T cell repertoires in COVID-19. Original processing methods: Amplification with reference gene primers provided the estimates of nucleated cell counts. Here immunoSEQ multiplex PCR was the method, and the copy in TCRdb shows in-frame clones only, minus some. That table is the source of V, J and clone size, and D and trimming were worked out from the DNA. The sample holds some 140,000 clones; around 83% are singletons and the top ten take about a sixth. The participants were between about 18 and 89 years old and came from under 25 US areas. Allocation to cohorts depended on clinical history reported by the participants. Cohort 3 recovery required two negative PCRs, clearance, or symptom resolution. Sequencing was carried out using PBMCs or T cells enriched from blood (not recorded which). The receptor's source is a man aged 25-45 years who had recovered from COVID-19.

The CDR3 sequence is CASYRGPLYEQYF. In nucleotides, the CDR3 is TGTGCCAGCTACAGGGGGCCCTTATACGAGCAGTACTTC. The chain couples TRBV2 to TRBJ2-7; 9 nucleotides match TRBD1. Germline V gene lookup returns CDR1 SNHLY and CDR2 FYNNEI. The length of the CDR3 is 13 residues. Germline trimming cut 8 bases from V and 4 bases from J; bases unmatched to any gene: 6. Full variable domain (outside the CDR3, taken from reference TRBV2 and TRBJ2-7): EPEVTQTPSHQVTQMGQEVILRCVPISNHLYFYWYRQILGQKVEFLVSFYNNEISEKSEIFDDQFSVERPDGSNFTLKIRSTKLEDSAMYFCASYRGPLYEQYFGPGTRLTVT.